Below, one T cell receptor beta chain is given with its context. The sample is drawn from a study of blood T cell repertoires in COVID-19. Study information: Whether acute or convalescent, the COVID-19 samples came from the United States, Italy and Spain.

Study processing details: Amplification with reference gene primers provided the estimates of nucleated cell counts. Clones were read by immunoSEQ multiplex PCR, and TCRdb kept only the in-frame ones, dropping some. Clone size and the V and J calls come from that table; the DNA yielded D and trimming. The table has around 120,000 clones, 90% seen once. Seattle patient enrollment occurred during active infection, with longitudinal follow-up thereafter. The germline V gene has CDR1 SQVTM and CDR2 ANQGSEA. The CDR3 covers 12 residues. With V trimmed by 6 bases and J by 6 bases, 3 bases remained unmatched.

The sample taken for sequencing was peripheral blood. The chain carries TRBV29-1 and TRBJ1-1; TRBD1 matches at 11 bases. This sequence originates from a woman aged 60-75 years with COVID-19, enrolled during active disease. The CDR3 region has the DNA TGCAGCGTGGGACAGGGGGTCTCTGAAGCTTTCTTT. Its protein is CSVGQGVSEAFF.